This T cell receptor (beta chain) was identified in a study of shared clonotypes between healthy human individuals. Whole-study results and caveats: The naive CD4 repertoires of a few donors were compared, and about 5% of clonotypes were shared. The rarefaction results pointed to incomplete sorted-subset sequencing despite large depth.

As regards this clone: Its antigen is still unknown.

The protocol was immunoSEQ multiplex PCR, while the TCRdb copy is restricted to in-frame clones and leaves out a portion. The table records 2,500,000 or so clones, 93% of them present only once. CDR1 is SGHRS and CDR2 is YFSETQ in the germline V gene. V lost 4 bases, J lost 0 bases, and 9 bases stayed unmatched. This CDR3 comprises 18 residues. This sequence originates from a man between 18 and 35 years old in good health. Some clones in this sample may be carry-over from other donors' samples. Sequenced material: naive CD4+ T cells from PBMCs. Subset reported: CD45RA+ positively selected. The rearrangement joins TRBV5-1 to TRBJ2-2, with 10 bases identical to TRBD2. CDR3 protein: CASSDGPSGSANTGELFF. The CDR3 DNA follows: TGCGCCAGCAGCGACGGCCCTAGCGGGAGTGCGAACACCGGGGAGCTGTTTTTT. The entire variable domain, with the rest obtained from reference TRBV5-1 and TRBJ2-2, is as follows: KAGVTQTPRYLIKTRGQQVTLSCSPISGHRSVSWYQQTPGQGLQFLFEYFSETQRNKGNFPGRFSGRQFSNSRSEMNVSTLELGDSALYLCASSDGPSGSANTGELFFGEGSRLTVL.